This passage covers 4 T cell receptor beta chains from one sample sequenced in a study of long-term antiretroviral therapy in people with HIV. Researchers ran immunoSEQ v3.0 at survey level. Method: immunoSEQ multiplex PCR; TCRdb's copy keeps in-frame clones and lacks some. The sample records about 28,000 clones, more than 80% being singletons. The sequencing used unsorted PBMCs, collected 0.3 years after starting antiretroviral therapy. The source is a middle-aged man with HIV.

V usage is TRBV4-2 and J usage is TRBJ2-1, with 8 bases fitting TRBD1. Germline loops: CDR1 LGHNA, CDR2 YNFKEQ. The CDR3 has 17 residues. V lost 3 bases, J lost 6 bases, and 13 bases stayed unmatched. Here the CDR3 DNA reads TGTGCCAGCAGCCAGTCCGGGACAGGTAGTCGGGGCAATGAGCAGTTCTTC. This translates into CASSQSGTGSRGNEQFF.

As DNA, the CDR3 is TGTGCCATCAGGATGGACGGTGAAGCTTTCTTT. Translating gives CAIRMDGEAFF. The J gene is TRBJ1-1, the V gene TRBV10-3, with unresolved D. CDR3 length: 11 residues. V shed 6 bases and J shed 7 bases, with 9 bases lying between them. Germline-derived CDR1 and CDR2 are ENHRY and SYGVKD.

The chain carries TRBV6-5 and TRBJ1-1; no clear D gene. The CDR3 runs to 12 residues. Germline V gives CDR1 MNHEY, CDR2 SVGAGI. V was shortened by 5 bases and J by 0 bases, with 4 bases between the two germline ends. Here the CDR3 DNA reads TGTGCCAGCAGTACTATGAACACTGAAGCTTTCTTT. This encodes CASSTMNTEAFF.

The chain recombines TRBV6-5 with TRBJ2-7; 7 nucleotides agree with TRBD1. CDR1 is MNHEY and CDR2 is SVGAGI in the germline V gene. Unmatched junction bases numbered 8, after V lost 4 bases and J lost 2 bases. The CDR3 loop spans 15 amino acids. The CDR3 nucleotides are TGTGCCAGCAGTTCTAGTCACAGGGGAACCTACGAGCAGTACTTC. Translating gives CASSSSHRGTYEQYF.